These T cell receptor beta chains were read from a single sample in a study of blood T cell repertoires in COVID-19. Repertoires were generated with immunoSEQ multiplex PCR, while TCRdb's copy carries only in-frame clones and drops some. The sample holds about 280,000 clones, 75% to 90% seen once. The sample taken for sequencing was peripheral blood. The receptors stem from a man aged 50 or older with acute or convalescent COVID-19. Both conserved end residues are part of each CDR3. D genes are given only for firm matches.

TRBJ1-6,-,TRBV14,TGTGCCAGCAGTTCCGACAGGATCTATAATTCACCCCTCCACTTT,CASSSDRIYNSPLHF
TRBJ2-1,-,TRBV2,TGTGCCAGCAGCTACCCACAGGGAAATGAGCAGTTCTTC,CASSYPQGNEQFF
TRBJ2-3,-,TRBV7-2,TGTGCCAGCAGCTTAATGCAGGGCCCAGATACGCAGTATTTT,CASSLMQGPDTQYF
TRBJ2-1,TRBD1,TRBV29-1,TGCAGCGTTGAAGACGGACAGGGCCACTCCTACAATGAGCAGTTCTTC,CSVEDGQGHSYNEQFF
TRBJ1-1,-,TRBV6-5,TGTGCCAGCAGTTACTCAGGCGGAGGGGTTTTCACTGAAGCTTTCTTT,CASSYSGGGVFTEAFF
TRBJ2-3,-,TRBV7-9,TGTGCCAGCAGCTTAGCGGGGGGACAGATTACGCAGTATTTT,CASSLAGGQITQYF
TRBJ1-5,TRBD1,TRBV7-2,TGTGCCAGCAGCTTAGCACCGGGACAGTACAATCAGCCCCAGCATTTT,CASSLAPGQYNQPQHF
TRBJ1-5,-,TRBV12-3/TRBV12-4,TGTGCCAGCAGTTGGGCCCGGGACACGGTCCAGCATTTT,CASSWARDTVQHF
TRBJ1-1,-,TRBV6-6,TGTGCCAGCAGTTACTCGAGGGGGATCACTGAAGCTTTCTTT,CASSYSRGITEAFF
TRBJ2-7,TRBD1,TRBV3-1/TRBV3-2,TGTGCCAGCAGCCCTAGGGACAGGAGCTCCTACGAGCAGTACTTC,CASSPRDRSSYEQYF
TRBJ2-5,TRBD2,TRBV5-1,TGCGCCAGCAGAACCGACCTAGCGGGAGGGGAGACCCAGTACTTC,CASRTDLAGGETQYF
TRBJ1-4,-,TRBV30,TGTGCCTGGAGTGTAGCGCGGGGCCCTAATGAAAAACTGTTTTTT,CAWSVARGPNEKLFF
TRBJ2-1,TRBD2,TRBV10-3,TGTGCCATCGGACCTAGCGGGTCCTCCTACAATGAGCAGTTCTTC,CAIGPSGSSYNEQFF
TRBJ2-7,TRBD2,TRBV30,TGTGCCTGGACCCTAGCGGGGGGGTACCCCTACGAGCAGTACTTC,CAWTLAGGYPYEQYF
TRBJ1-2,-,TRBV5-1,TGCGCCAGCAGCTTGGGCACAGCAGCTAACTATGGCTACACCTTC,CASSLGTAANYGYTF
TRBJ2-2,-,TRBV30,TGTGCCTGTTCGGGATTCAACACCGGGGAGCTGTTTTTT,CACSGFNTGELFF
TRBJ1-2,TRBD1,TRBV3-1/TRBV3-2,TGTGCCAGCAGCCCCCCGGGACAGAACTATGGCTACACCTTC,CASSPPGQNYGYTF
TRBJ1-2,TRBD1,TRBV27,TGTGCCAGCAGTCTCCTCGGGACAGCATATGGCTACACCTTC,CASSLLGTAYGYTF
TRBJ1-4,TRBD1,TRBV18,TGTGCCAGCTCACCACAGGGGGCGAGAACTAATGAAAAACTGTTTTTT,CASSPQGARTNEKLFF
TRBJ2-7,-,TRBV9,TGTGCCAGCAGCCCAGACTCGTCCTACGAGCAGTACTTC,CASSPDSSYEQYF
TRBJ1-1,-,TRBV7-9,TGTGCCAGCAGCTTCCCAACTGAAGCTTTCTTT,CASSFPTEAFF
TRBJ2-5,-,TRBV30,TGTGCCTGGACAGCGTTGGAAGAGACCCAGTACTTC,CAWTALEETQYF
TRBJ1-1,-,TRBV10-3,TGTGCCATCAGGGGGACACAGAGAGAGACTGAAGCTTTCTTT,CAIRGTQRETEAFF
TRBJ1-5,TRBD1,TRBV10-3,TGTGCCATCAGTGAGTCGCGAGGTACGGGGACAGGGGGAAGCAATCAGCCCCAGCATTTT,CAISESRGTGTGGSNQPQHF
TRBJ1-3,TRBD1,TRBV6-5,TGTGCCAGCAGTCCCTGGACAGGGGCTGGAAACACCATATATTTT,CASSPWTGAGNTIYF
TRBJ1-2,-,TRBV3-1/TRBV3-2,TGTGCCAGCAGCCAAGGACGGAGTGTTGGCTACACCTTC,CASSQGRSVGYTF